The clone carrying this T cell receptor beta chain was detected only once. How the authors handled the data: Amplification from reference gene primers served as the basis for estimated nucleated cell counts. The protocol was immunoSEQ multiplex PCR, while the TCRdb copy is restricted to in-frame clones and leaves out a portion. D and trimming were read from the DNA, whereas the V and J calls and clone size are those reported in that table. The table lists 100,000 to 150,000 clones, approximately 85% of them singletons, with about 5.4% in the top ten. This sample is part of a study of blood T cell repertoires in COVID-19. Study context: Both acute and convalescent COVID-19 samples were obtained from the United States, Italy and Spain. T cells, B-cell-depleted T cells, or PBMCs provided the cDNA or gDNA that served as material.

The CDR3 totals 13 residues. Germline CDR1 reads SGHRS; CDR2 reads YFSETQ. Trimming took 2 bases from V and 10 from J, leaving 15 bases between them. The sequence derives from a human donor in a cohort sampled during active COVID-19. The gene calls are TRBV5-1 and TRBJ1-2; the D gene is possibly TRBD1 (6 bases). Sequenced input: peripheral blood. CDR3 sequence (DNA): TGCGCCAGCAGCTTTCGGACAGCTAACGACTACACCTTC. Translated: CASSFRTANDYTF.